This T cell receptor (beta chain) originates from a study of post-analysis software for immune sequencing data. Overall study: The cohort encompassed relapsing-remitting, secondary progressive and progressive-relapsing multiple sclerosis disease courses. General study findings and limits: Co-batched samples clustered tightly together by F measure. Multiple sclerosis patients showed significantly lower normalized Chao1 diversity than controls did.

Unique molecular identifiers featured in each of the TCR beta cDNA libraries. Each batch of roughly 0.9 to 11 million T cells produced roughly 450,000 cDNA molecules. In TCRdb, the PCR reads were re-called with MiXCR into one record per CDR3 protein. Counted here are 400,000 to 500,000 distinct CDR3 sequences, roughly 40% occurring once; the ten biggest clones make up about 8%. Notes on this clonotype: The target antigen is unknown.

The clonotype originates from a girl between 2 and 10 years old with multiple sclerosis. The sample consisted of blood.

In DNA, the CDR3 is TGTGCCAGCAGTTCCCATATGGGACTAGCGGCTACTCCTCCCCCGGGAGAGACCCAGTACTTC. The encoded protein is CASSSHMGLAATPPPGETQYF. This rearrangement joins TRBV6-5 to TRBJ2-5, with 11 bases aligning to TRBD2. Germline lookup yields CDR1 MNHEY and CDR2 SVGAGI. The V gene end was trimmed by 4 bases and the J gene end by 4 bases; junction bases not matched to a gene: 23. The length of the CDR3 is 21 residues.